A selection of T cell receptor beta chains follows, all from one sample in a study of identical twins' blood T cells. MiXCR, applied by TCRdb to the 5' RACE reads, yields one record per CDR3 protein. The table records hundreds of thousands of distinct CDR3 sequences, roughly 31% of them present only once. The sequenced sample consisted of PBMCs. These receptors came from a woman between 18 and 50 years old in good health. CDR3s include the opening cysteine and the closing phenylalanine or tryptophan.

V | CDR3
TRBV12-3/TRBV12-4 | CASSLGHQQPQHF
TRBV28 | CASSGTDWIYGYTF
TRBV27 | CASSWTGSSYEQYF
TRBV10-2 | CASSRGGGRYTEAFF
TRBV29-1 | CSVVVGEEKLFF
TRBV6-5 | CASSYSAALYTEAFF
TRBV3-1 | CASSRDRSYGYTF
TRBV7-6 | CASSFRQPDQPQHF
TRBV10-3 | CAISGTGVGYTF
TRBV11-2 | CASQTGLPYNEQFF
TRBV5-1 | CASSVNREQPQHF
TRBV29-1 | CSVTQGMETQYF
TRBV19 | CASSMAALANSPLHF
TRBV12-3/TRBV12-4 | CASSWTSGSSGELFF
TRBV20-1 | CSARDRQGGDYGYTF
TRBV20-1 | CSARYGGHEQFF
TRBV10-3 | CAIKDRYTDTQYF
TRBV6-2/TRBV6-3 | CASSNRGGRQEKLFF
TRBV19 | CASNPPGGYTGELFF
TRBV4-3 | CASSQGVRNEQFF
TRBV20-1 | CSARDARVASGYNEQFF
TRBV3-1 | CASTGAGGFETQYF
TRBV6-5 | CASSVTSGGITDTQYF
TRBV20-1 | CSAPSTTADGYTF
TRBV28 | CASIQAGAKDTQYF
TRBV7-9 | CASSPRTGRPQAFF
TRBV29-1 | CSARDRWNEKLFF
TRBV9 | CASSVAGDSQPQHF
TRBV20-1 | CSARSASGRGEQFF
TRBV6-2/TRBV6-3 | CASSYAPTYNEQFF
TRBV2 | CASRVLADEQFF
TRBV20-1 | CSARDGGFNEKLFF
TRBV5-1 | CASSPAGSFITEAFF
TRBV11-2 | CASSPGHSNTEAFF
TRBV24-1 | CATSKNTGELFF
TRBV7-8 | CASSPHRVDGNQPQHF
TRBV20-1 | CSATRALTTDLLSGYTF
TRBV6-1 | CASMEGSYEQYF
TRBV20-1 | CSGQDRAIGSQPQHF
TRBV11-3 | CASSLDNGRRGYTF
TRBV5-5 | CASSLGAFLNTEAFF
TRBV29-1 | CSAATGSTEQYF
TRBV5-1 | CASSLVEFSHEQYF
TRBV18 | CASRNWPALGYTF
TRBV10-3 | CAIGSTDTEAFF
TRBV20-1 | CSAVQGPNSPLHF
TRBV20-1 | CSAQGGATEAFF
TRBV5-4 | CASSLRRTSSYEQYF
TRBV3-1 | CASSQAPGLAVRQFF